The source of this T cell receptor beta chain is a study of OX40 agonist ivuxolimab in advanced cancers. Looking at the study overall: Allowance was made for prior anti-PD-1, anti-PD-L1 or anti-CTLA-4 therapy, and about 40% had some. Overall study results and limits: The specificity for antigen of the expanded peripheral T cells was not determined. Clonal expansion in partial responders at 0.1-3.0 mg/kg ranked among the lowest.

The table came from immunoSEQ multiplex PCR; TCRdb's copy has only in-frame clones and leaves some out. The sample lists tens of thousands of clones; approximately 89% were seen once. Notes on this clone: Its antigen is not identified.

CDR1 is GTSNPN and CDR2 is SVGIG in the germline V gene (reference sequence). Between the trimmed V and J ends, which lost 3 bases and 6 bases, there was a span of 15 bases. This CDR3 is built from 14 residues. The sample in question was CD4+ or CD8+ T cells sorted from blood, obtained in a trial of the OX40 agonist ivuxolimab. This rearrangement joins TRBV30 to TRBJ1-5; D possibly corresponds to TRBD1 (6 bases). The source is an adult with an advanced solid tumor such as melanoma, head and neck, liver or kidney cancer. CDR3 sequence: CAWRGKGGIQPQHF. The CDR3 nucleotides are TGTGCCTGGAGGGGTAAGGGGGGGATTCAGCCCCAGCATTTT. Supplemented by reference TRBV30 and TRBJ1-5, the full variable domain reads SQTIHQWPATLVQPVGSPLSLECTVEGTSNPNLYWYRQAAGRGLQLLFYSVGIGQISSEVPQNLSASRPQDRQFILSSKKLLLSDSGFYLCAWRGKGGIQPQHFGDGTRLSIL.